This TCR beta chain comes out of a study of T cells in localized non-small cell lung cancer. Study results and limitations: Uninvolved adjacent lung had higher T cell clonality than tumor and all other tissues. There were a median roughly 54 of the top 100 tumor clones appearing in adjacent lung. In the blood, greater T cell density corresponded to longer overall survival. Sequencing involved a lone tumor region, leaving heterogeneity possible.

Some clones are missing from TCRdb's copy, which holds only in-frame ones; the method was immunoSEQ multiplex PCR. The sample lists around 20,000 clones; less than 90% were seen once. Concerning this clone itself: Antigen unknown.

Germline assignment: CDR1 LNHDA and CDR2 SQIVND (reference sequence). There are 18 residues in the CDR3. Losses at the gene ends were 7 bases for V and 0 bases for J; bases not matched to a gene: 13. The sequencing here drew on peripheral blood, taken before any cancer treatment. V is TRBV19 and J is TRBJ1-4; 8 bases line up with TRBD1. The receptor comes from a woman aged 35 to 70 with stage I lung adenocarcinoma. CDR3 bases: TGTGCCAGTAAGCCTCGACAGGGGCCCAGCTCAACTAATGAAAAACTGTTTTTT. As protein: CASKPRQGPSSTNEKLFF. Complete variable domain (other parts from reference TRBV19 and TRBJ1-4): DGGITQSPKYLFRKEGQNVTLSCEQNLNHDAMYWYRQDPGQGLRLIYYSQIVNDFQKGDIAEGYSVSREKKESFPLTVTSAQKNPTAFYLCASKPRQGPSSTNEKLFFGSGTQLSVL.